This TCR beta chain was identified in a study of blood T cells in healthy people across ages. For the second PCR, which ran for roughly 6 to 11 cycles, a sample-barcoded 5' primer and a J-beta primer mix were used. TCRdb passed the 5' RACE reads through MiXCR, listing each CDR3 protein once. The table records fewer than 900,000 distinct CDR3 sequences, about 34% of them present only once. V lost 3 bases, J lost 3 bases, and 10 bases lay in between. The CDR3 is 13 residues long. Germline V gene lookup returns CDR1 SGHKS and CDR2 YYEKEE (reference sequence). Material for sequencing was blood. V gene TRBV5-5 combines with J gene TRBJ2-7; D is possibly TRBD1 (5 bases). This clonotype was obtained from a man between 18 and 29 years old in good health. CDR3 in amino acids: CASSSSGHYEQYF. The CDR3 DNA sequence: TGTGCCAGCAGCTCGTCAGGGCACTACGAGCAGTACTTC.